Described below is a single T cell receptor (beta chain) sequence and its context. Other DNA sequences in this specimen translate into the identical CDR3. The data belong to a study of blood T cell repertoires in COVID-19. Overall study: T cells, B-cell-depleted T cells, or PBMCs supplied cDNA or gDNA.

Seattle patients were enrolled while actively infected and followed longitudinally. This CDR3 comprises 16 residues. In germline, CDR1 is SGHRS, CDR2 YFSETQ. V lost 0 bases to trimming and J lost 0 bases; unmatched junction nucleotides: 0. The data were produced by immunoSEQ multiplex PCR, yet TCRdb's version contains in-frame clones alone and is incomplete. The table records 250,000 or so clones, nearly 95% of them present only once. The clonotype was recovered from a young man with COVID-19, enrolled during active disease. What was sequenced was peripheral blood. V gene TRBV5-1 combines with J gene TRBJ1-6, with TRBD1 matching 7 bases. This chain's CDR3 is CASSLEGASYNSPLHF. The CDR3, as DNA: TGCGCCAGCAGCTTGGAGGGGGCCTCCTATAATTCACCCCTCCACTTT.